This T cell receptor beta chain was identified in a study of T cell changes during pregnancy in multiple sclerosis. Assay: immunoSEQ multiplex PCR; the TCRdb copy retains only in-frame clones and omits some. The sample yields under 85,000 clones, roughly 94% seen once. This clonotype originated in a female donor with multiple sclerosis, enrolled in a pregnancy study. The sample here was peripheral blood, taken in the third trimester of pregnancy.

The chain's CDR3 is CASSQDRGVGSPLHF. CDR3 DNA sequence: TGCGCCAGCAGCCAAGATCGGGGGGTTGGTTCACCCCTCCACTTT. The rearrangement links TRBV4-3 to TRBJ1-6; a weak D match, TRBD1 (5 bases). From germline, CDR1 is LGHNA and CDR2 YSLEER. This CDR3 spans 15 amino acids. The V and J ends lost 0 bases and 9 bases respectively, with 12 bases between them.